A selection of T cell receptor beta chains follows, all from one sample in a study of CD8 T cells in ankylosing spondylitis. Each CDR3 protein gets one entry after TCRdb re-called the 5' RACE reads with MiXCR. The sample lists 200,000 to 250,000 distinct CDR3 sequences, approximately 12% occurring once. Input material: blood, either unsorted or a sorted T cell fraction (not recorded which). The source is a male donor with ankylosing spondylitis or in good health (not recorded which). Each CDR3 is given with its conserved first and last residue. The D gene is left open where the match is weak. The size field is filled for only some rows; it gives once, few, many or a size class.

J gene,V gene,D gene,clone size,CDR3 DNA,CDR3 protein
TRBJ2-5,TRBV29-1,.,many,TGCAGCGTTACAGACTTAGGACAAGAGACCCAGTACTTC,CSVTDLGQETQYF
TRBJ2-3,TRBV9,.,few,TGTGCCAGCACCCCGGGTGGGGCCCCAGATACGCAGTATTTT,CASTPGGAPDTQYF
TRBJ2-7,TRBV7-9,TRBD2,few,TGTGCCAGCAGCTTAGGGGCTAGCGGGAGAGACGAGCAGTACTTC,CASSLGASGRDEQYF
TRBJ1-6,TRBV27,.,few,TGTGCCAGCAGACAGGCGGGTTCACCCCTCCACTTT,CASRQAGSPLHF
TRBJ1-2,TRBV12-3/TRBV12-4,.,many,TGTGCCAGCAGTAAGGTGGCCCGGCCTCATGAGGGCTACACCTTC,CASSKVARPHEGYTF
TRBJ1-3,TRBV5-1,.,many,TGCGCCAGCAGCTTGGCAGGGACCCCGGGAGGCGCTGGAAACACCATATATTTT,CASSLAGTPGGAGNTIYF
TRBJ2-1,TRBV6-1,TRBD1,many,TGTGCCAGCAGTGAAGCATCCGGGACAGAGTACAATGAGCAGTTCTTC,CASSEASGTEYNEQFF
TRBJ1-6,TRBV12-3/TRBV12-4,TRBD1,many,TGTGCCAGCAGTTCCGGGACAGGGTCTCAGCGGCGTAATTCACCCCTCCACTTT,CASSSGTGSQRRNSPLHF
TRBJ1-1,TRBV7-9,TRBD1,.,TGTGCCAGCAGCCCTCCCGGGACAGGACCGAACACTGAAGCTTTCTTT,CASSPPGTGPNTEAFF
TRBJ1-1,TRBV5-1,TRBD1,.,TGCTCCAGCAGCCTGGGGACAGGCACTGAAGCTTTCTTT,CSSSLGTGTEAFF
TRBJ2-3,TRBV5-1,TRBD2,many,TGCGCCAGCAGCTTGGTTCCTAGCGGAACTAGCACAGATACGCAGTATTTT,CASSLVPSGTSTDTQYF
TRBJ2-3,TRBV28,.,many,TGTGCCAGCAGTTTGAATACGCAGTATTTT,CASSLNTQYF
TRBJ2-2,TRBV29-1,.,many,TGCAGCGAAGCCCCTCCTCGGGGGGCTACGAACACCGGGGAGCTGTTTTTT,CSEAPPRGATNTGELFF
TRBJ2-2,TRBV6-2/TRBV6-3,.,few,TGTGCCAGCAGTTACGGACGAGGACCCGGGGAGCTGTTTTTT,CASSYGRGPGELFF
TRBJ2-1,TRBV5-8,.,many,TGTGCCAGCAGCTTGGCCAGCGGCTCCTACAATGAGCAGTTCTTC,CASSLASGSYNEQFF
TRBJ2-5,TRBV20-1,TRBD2,many,TGCAGTGCTAGGGTGGTAGCGGGATTCGCAGAGACCCAGTACTTC,CSARVVAGFAETQYF
TRBJ2-1,TRBV11-2,TRBD2,many,TGTGCCAGCAGCTTAGGAATGATTACGAGCGGGAGGGCCGCTTTTAGGTATGAGCAGTTCTTC,CASSLGMITSGRAAFRYEQFF
TRBJ2-3,TRBV11-3,.,.,TGTGCCAGCAGCTTAGATGGGAGGACGCAGTATTTT,CASSLDGRTQYF
TRBJ2-7,TRBV12-3/TRBV12-4,TRBD2,many,TGTGCCAGCAGCTCGGGACTAGCGGCCTCCTACGAGCAGTACTTC,CASSSGLAASYEQYF
TRBJ2-3,TRBV20-1,.,.,TGCAGTGCTAGTGCTTACGGGGATACGCAGTATTTT,CSASAYGDTQYF
TRBJ2-1,TRBV5-1,.,many,TGCGCCAGCAGCGGAGGGCCGAATAGCAATGAGCAGTTCTTC,CASSGGPNSNEQFF
TRBJ2-5,TRBV12-3/TRBV12-4,TRBD2,few,TGTGCCAGCAGTTCTCCATGGACTAGCGGCAAAGAGACCCAGTACTTC,CASSSPWTSGKETQYF
TRBJ2-7,TRBV3-1,.,many,TGTGCCAGCAGCCATGAAGACTGGGTCTACGAGCAGTACTTC,CASSHEDWVYEQYF
TRBJ2-7,TRBV20-1,.,many,TGCAGTGCTTCCCCCCAGCAGACCTCCTACGAGCAGTACTTC,CSASPQQTSYEQYF
TRBJ2-2,TRBV5-1,.,many,TGCGCCAGCTCCTTGGAGCTAGCCGTCACCGGGGAGCTGTTTTTT,CASSLELAVTGELFF
TRBJ2-7,TRBV7-9,TRBD1,once,TGTGCCAGCAGCTTAGATTCCCCACGGACAGGGGGCTACGAGCAGTACTTC,CASSLDSPRTGGYEQYF
TRBJ1-6,TRBV3-1,.,.,TGTGCCAGCAGCCAAGAACGGTCACCCCTCCACTTT,CASSQERSPLHF
TRBJ2-3,TRBV28,TRBD2,.,TGTGCCAGCACCCTAGGCGGGACTAGTATTTCAGATACGCAGTATTTT,CASTLGGTSISDTQYF
TRBJ2-1,TRBV29-1,.,.,TGCAGCGTTGTGGGTAGACCTGATTCACGGTACAATGAGCAGTTCTTC,CSVVGRPDSRYNEQFF
TRBJ1-6,TRBV12-3/TRBV12-4,.,.,TGTGCCAGCAGTCCCCATCGTGGGGGAATAGTTGGTTCACCCCTCCACTTT,CASSPHRGGIVGSPLHF
TRBJ2-7,TRBV28,TRBD2,many,TGTGCCAGCACCCCTAGCGGGAGGCCGGGGCAGTACTTC,CASTPSGRPGQYF
TRBJ2-7,TRBV5-6,.,few,TGTGCCAGCAGCTTGATTCGGGGGCTTAACGAGCAGTACTTC,CASSLIRGLNEQYF
TRBJ2-1,TRBV11-2,TRBD2,many,TGTGCCAGCAGCTTATCTAGCGGGGGGGCACGAGAGCAGTTCTTC,CASSLSSGGAREQFF
TRBJ2-2,TRBV20-1,TRBD2,.,TGCAGTGCTAGCCCAGCGGGAGGGCCCGACGGGGAGCTGTTTTTT,CSASPAGGPDGELFF
TRBJ2-7,TRBV5-1,TRBD2,.,TGCGCCAGCAGGTTAAGCGGGAGCTACGAGCAGTACTTC,CASRLSGSYEQYF
TRBJ2-7,TRBV6-1,.,many,TGTGCCAGCAGTCCCCGGACACCTTCCTACGAGCAGTACTTC,CASSPRTPSYEQYF
TRBJ2-3,TRBV20-1,.,.,TGCAGTGCTATCGACGGGGCCTCGATAGATACGCAGTATTTT,CSAIDGASIDTQYF
TRBJ2-1,TRBV5-5,.,.,TGTGCCAGCAGCGTTGGACAGAGCTCCTACAATGAGCAGTTCTTC,CASSVGQSSYNEQFF
TRBJ1-2,TRBV20-1,TRBD1,many,TGCAGTGCTAGACAGGGGGACTATGGCTACACCTTC,CSARQGDYGYTF
TRBJ1-2,TRBV14,.,.,TGTGCCAGCCGCGGTGGAGTAAGCTACACCTTC,CASRGGVSYTF
TRBJ1-1,TRBV6-1,.,.,TGTGCCAGCAGTGGGGCCAAACTGAACACTGAAGCTTTCTTT,CASSGAKLNTEAFF
TRBJ2-6,TRBV15,TRBD1,many,TGTGCCATCGCGACAGGGGGGGCTGGGGCCAACGTCCTGACTTTC,CAIATGGAGANVLTF
TRBJ1-1,TRBV7-9,.,few,TGTGCCAGCAGCTTAAAGGCGAACACTGAAGCTTTCTTT,CASSLKANTEAFF
TRBJ1-3,TRBV12-3/TRBV12-4,TRBD1,many,TGTGCCTCAGGGACAGGGATTACATCTGGAAACACCATATATTTT,CASGTGITSGNTIYF
TRBJ1-1,TRBV5-1,.,many,TGCGCCAGCAGGTCTACAGGGCTCGACACTGAAGCTTTCTTT,CASRSTGLDTEAFF
TRBJ1-5,TRBV19,TRBD1,few,TGTGCCAGTAGTGTTAGGACAGGGTTTCAGCCCCAGCATTTT,CASSVRTGFQPQHF
TRBJ2-3,TRBV29-1,TRBD1,.,TGCAGCGTCCTCGGGACAGGGTCTAGCACAGATACGCAGTATTTT,CSVLGTGSSTDTQYF
TRBJ2-1,TRBV2,.,few,TGTGCCAGCGGAGGTCAGGGAGAGTTCTTC,CASGGQGEFF
TRBJ2-1,TRBV5-1,.,.,TGCGCCAGCAGTGAGGCGGTAAGGAATGAGCAGTTCTTC,CASSEAVRNEQFF
TRBJ1-1,TRBV12-3/TRBV12-4,TRBD1,many,TGTGCCAGCAGCCACAGACAGGGTTCCACTGAAGCTTTCTTT,CASSHRQGSTEAFF